This TCR beta chain was sequenced for a study of blood T cell repertoires in COVID-19. Study details: Material from acute and convalescent COVID-19 was sourced from the United States, Italy and Spain.

Authors' data handling: Cell counts per sample came from amplifying reference gene primers. Sequencing used immunoSEQ multiplex PCR; TCRdb keeps in-frame clones, though not all of them. V and J calls and clone size are as listed in that table; D and trimming were resolved from the DNA. This table holds hundreds of thousands of clones, just over 85% found once. This clone was observed a handful of times. The study recruited people aged about 18 to 95 years across more than 20 US areas. Participant-reported clinical history was the basis for cohort assignment. This clonotype was obtained from a woman aged 40 to 50 with acute COVID-19. The sample comprised PBMCs or T cells enriched from blood (not recorded which).

The DNA of the CDR3 is TGTGCCAGCACCGGCCGGAGGACTAGCGGGAGGGGTAACGAGCAGTACTTC. Its translation is CASTGRRTSGRGNEQYF. The chain links TRBV2 to TRBJ2-7, with 15 bases fitting TRBD2. CDR3 length: 17 residues. CDR1 SNHLY and CDR2 FYNNEI come from the germline V gene. V dropped 7 bases and J dropped 5; count of bases not matched to a gene: 12.